This TCR beta chain was sequenced for a study of cytomegalovirus exposure and HLA in healthy donors. Study summary: Caucasian-associated ancestry cluster membership applied to about 83% of 398 genotyped donors.

Between the trimmed V and J ends, which lost 0 bases and 6 bases, there was a span of 11 bases. The germline V gene encodes CDR1 SEHNR and CDR2 FQNEAQ (reference sequence). The CDR3 is made up of 14 amino acids. Unrecorded immune exposures were likely, despite nominal health at sampling. The study ran its PCR with 60 Vbeta and 13 Jbeta primers. Profiled with immunoSEQ multiplex PCR; TCRdb holds only in-frame clones, not every one. The sample carries about 160,000 clones, roughly three quarters recorded once. The sample taken for sequencing was PBMCs. The receptor comes from a man aged 18 to 35 in good health and CMV-seropositive. The chain has TRBV7-9 and TRBJ1-2, with TRBD1 as a possible D gene (5 bases). The CDR3 coding sequence is TGTGCCAGCAGCTTAGCGCTAGGGGCCGATGGCTACACCTTC. It specifies CASSLALGADGYTF. Supplemented by reference TRBV7-9 and TRBJ1-2, the full variable domain reads DTGVSQNPRHKITKRGQNVTFRCDPISEHNRLYWYRQTLGQGPEFLTYFQNEAQLEKSRLLSDRFSAERPKGSFSTLEIQRTEQGDSAMYLCASSLALGADGYTFGSGTRLTVV.